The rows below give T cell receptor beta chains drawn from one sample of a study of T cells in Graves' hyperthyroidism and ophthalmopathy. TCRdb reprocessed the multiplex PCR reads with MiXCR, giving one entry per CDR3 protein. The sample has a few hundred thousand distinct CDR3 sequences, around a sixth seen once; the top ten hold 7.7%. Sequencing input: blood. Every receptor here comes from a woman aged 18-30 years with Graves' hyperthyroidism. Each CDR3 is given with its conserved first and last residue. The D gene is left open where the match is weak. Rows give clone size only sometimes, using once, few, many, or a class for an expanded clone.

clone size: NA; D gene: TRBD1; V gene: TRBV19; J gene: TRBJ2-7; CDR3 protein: CACRDRGSEQYF; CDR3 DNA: TGTGCCTGCCGGGACAGGGGTTCCGAGCAGTACTTC
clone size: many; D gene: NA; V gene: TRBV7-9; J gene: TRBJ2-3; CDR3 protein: CASSFELSTDTQYF; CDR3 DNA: TGTGCCAGCAGCTTTGAGCTAAGCACAGATACGCAGTATTTT
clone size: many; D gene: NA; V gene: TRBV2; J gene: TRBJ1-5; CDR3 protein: CASSAGGARQPQHF; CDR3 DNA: TGTGCCAGCAGTGCGGGGGGCGCGAGGCAGCCCCAGCATTTT
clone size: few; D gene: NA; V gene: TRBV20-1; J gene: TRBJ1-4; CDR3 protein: CSARGKALKLFF; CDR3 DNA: TGCAGCGCGCGGGGGAAAGCCTTAAAACTGTTTTTT
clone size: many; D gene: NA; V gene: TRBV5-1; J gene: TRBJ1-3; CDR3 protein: CASRQSSGNTIYF; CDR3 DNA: TGCGCCAGCAGGCAGTCCTCTGGAAACACCATATATTTT
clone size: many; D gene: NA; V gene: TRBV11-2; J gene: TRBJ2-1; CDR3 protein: CASGSGRGNEQFF; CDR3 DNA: TGTGCCTCGGGGAGCGGGCGTGGAAATGAGCAGTTCTTC
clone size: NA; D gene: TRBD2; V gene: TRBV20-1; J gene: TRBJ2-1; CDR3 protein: CSARTSGEGNNEQFF; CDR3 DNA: TGCAGTGCTCGGACTAGCGGGGAGGGCAACAATGAGCAGTTCTTC
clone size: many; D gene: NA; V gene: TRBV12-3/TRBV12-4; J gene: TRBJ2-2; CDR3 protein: CASSLALTDTGELFF; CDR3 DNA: TGTGCCAGCAGTTTAGCCCTGACGGACACCGGGGAGCTGTTTTTT
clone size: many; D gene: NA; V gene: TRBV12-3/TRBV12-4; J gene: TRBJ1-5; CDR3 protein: CASSLQGKVGQPQHF; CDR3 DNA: TGTGCCAGCAGTTTACAGGGAAAGGTAGGACAGCCCCAGCATTTT
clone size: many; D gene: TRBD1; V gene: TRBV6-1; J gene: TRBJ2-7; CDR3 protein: CASIKKGPWDRSYEQYF; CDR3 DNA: TGTGCCAGCATTAAAAAAGGACCCTGGGACAGATCCTACGAGCAGTACTTC
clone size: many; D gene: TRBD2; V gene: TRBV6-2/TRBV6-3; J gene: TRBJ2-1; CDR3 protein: CASSYPLGLAGLNEQFF; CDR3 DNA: TGTGCCAGCAGTTACCCCCTGGGACTAGCGGGACTCAATGAGCAGTTCTTC
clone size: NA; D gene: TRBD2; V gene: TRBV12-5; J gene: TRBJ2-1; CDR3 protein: CASGLVTSGGGEQFF; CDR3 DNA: TGTGCTAGTGGTTTGGTTACTAGCGGGGGCGGGGAGCAGTTCTTC